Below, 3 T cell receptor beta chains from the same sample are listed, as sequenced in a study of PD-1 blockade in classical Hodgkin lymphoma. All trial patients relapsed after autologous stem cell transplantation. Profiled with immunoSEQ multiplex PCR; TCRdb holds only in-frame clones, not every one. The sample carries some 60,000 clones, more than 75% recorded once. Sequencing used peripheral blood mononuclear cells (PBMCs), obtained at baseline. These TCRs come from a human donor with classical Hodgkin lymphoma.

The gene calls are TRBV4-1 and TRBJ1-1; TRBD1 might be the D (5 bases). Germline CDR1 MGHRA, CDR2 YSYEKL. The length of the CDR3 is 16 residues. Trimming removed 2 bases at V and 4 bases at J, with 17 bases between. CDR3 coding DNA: TGCGCCAGCAGCCAACCCTCGGGGGGATTTGGCACTGAAGCTTTCTTT. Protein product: CASSQPSGGFGTEAFF.

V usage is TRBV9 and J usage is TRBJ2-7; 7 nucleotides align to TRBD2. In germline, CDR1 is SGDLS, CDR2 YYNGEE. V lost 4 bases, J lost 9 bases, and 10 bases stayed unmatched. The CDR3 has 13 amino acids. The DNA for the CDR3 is TGTGCCAGCAGCCCCGAGGGAGGGAGAGGGCAGTACTTC. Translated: CASSPEGGRGQYF.

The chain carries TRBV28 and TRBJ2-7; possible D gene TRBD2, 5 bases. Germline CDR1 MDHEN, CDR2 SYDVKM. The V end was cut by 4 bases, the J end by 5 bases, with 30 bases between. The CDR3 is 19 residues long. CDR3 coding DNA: TGTGCCAGCAGTTCCCCAGCGGAACCACGAGAAAATGACGTCAACGAGCAGTACTTC. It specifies CASSSPAEPRENDVNEQYF.